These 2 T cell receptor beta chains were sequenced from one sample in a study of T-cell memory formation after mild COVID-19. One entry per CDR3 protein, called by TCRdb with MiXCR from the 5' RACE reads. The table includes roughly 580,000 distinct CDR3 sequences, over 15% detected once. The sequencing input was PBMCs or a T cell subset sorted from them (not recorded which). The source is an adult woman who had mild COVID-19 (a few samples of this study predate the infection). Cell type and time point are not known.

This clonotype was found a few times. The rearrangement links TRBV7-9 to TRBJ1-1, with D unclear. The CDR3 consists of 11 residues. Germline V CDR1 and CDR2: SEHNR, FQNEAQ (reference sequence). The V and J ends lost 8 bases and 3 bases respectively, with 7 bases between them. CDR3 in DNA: TGTGCCAGCCAGCGGGACACTGAAGCTTTCTTT. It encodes CASQRDTEAFF.

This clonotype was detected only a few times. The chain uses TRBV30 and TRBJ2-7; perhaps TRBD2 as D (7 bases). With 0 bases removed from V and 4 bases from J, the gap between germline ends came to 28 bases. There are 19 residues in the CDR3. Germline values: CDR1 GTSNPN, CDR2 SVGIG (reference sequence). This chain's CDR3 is CAWSVRSRFAGALLYEQYF. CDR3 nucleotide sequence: TGTGCCTGGAGTGTAAGGTCCCGATTCGCGGGGGCGCTTTTATACGAGCAGTACTTC.